The subject of this entry is one TCR beta chain. CDR1 is MNHNS and CDR2 is SASEGT in the germline V gene. This CDR3 region has 14 residues. Trimming left V 1 base short and J 2 bases short, with 6 bases between. The second PCR ran about 6 to 12 cycles with a sample-barcoded 5' primer and J-beta primers. In TCRdb, the 5' RACE reads were re-called with MiXCR into one record per CDR3 protein. The repertoire holds more than 650,000 distinct CDR3 sequences, with about 20% as singletons. The data derive from a study of blood T cells in healthy people across ages. Sequencing was performed on blood. This chain links TRBV6-1 with TRBJ1-5; D unclear. This receptor was identified in a man between 70 and 80 years old in good health. The CDR3 DNA reads as TGTGCCAGCAGTGAAGACCGCCGCAATCAGCCCCAGCATTTT. Its translation: CASSEDRRNQPQHF.